A single sample gave rise to the 8 T cell receptor beta chains below, sequenced in a study of cytomegalovirus exposure and HLA in healthy donors. Data came from immunoSEQ multiplex PCR; TCRdb stores just in-frame clones and leaves some out. This table holds 150,000 to 200,000 clones, roughly 86% found once. The sequenced sample consisted of PBMCs. The receptors were sampled from a man aged 18 to 30 in good health and CMV-seropositive.

The J gene is TRBJ1-4, the V gene TRBV18; D perhaps matches TRBD1 (5 bases). Per germline, CDR1 KGHSH and CDR2 LQKENI. V shed 3 bases and J shed 6 bases, with 17 bases lying between them. The CDR3 totals 16 residues. In DNA, the CDR3 is TGTGCCAGCTCACCCCTAAAGCTGGGGCTACATGAAAAACTGTTTTTT. Protein product: CASSPLKLGLHEKLFF.

The chain couples TRBV7-2 to TRBJ1-1; TRBD1 is a possible D gene (6 bases). The V gene lost 5 bases and the J gene lost 5 bases, with 18 bases spanning the gap. Per the germline V gene, CDR1 is SGHTA and CDR2 is FQGNSA. The CDR3 covers 15 residues. The CDR3 reads CASSPLQGGRTEAFF. CDR3 coding DNA: TGTGCCAGCAGCCCGTTACAGGGCGGTCGGACTGAAGCTTTCTTT.

This clone was seen only a few times. CDR3 bases: TGTGCCAGCAGTTTCGTTAGCGGGAGGGAAAATAATGAGCAGTTCTTC. This encodes CASSFVSGRENNEQFF. The rearrangement links TRBV28 to TRBJ2-1; 11 bases align to TRBD2. The CDR3 length is 16 residues. V gave up 3 bases and J gave up 7 bases; unmatched junction bases: 8. From germline, CDR1 is MDHEN and CDR2 SYDVKM.

This sequence joins TRBV6-5 and TRBJ1-2, with 7 bases aligning to TRBD1. CDR1 and CDR2 (germline): MNHEY, SVGAGI. The CDR3 has 14 residues. V lost 2 bases, J lost 4 bases, and 4 bases stayed unmatched. The CDR3, as DNA: TGTGCCAGCAGTTACGGGGGACAGCTCTATGGCTACACCTTC. Translating it yields CASSYGGQLYGYTF.

The chain has TRBV2 and TRBJ2-7; D is perhaps TRBD1 (5 bases). This CDR3 comprises 15 residues. Germline V gene sequence: CDR1 SNHLY, CDR2 FYNNEI. V lost 4 bases and J 0 bases, leaving 13 bases between the germline ends. CDR3 region: CASSVDSLVSYEQYF. The CDR3 region has the DNA TGTGCCAGCAGTGTAGACAGTTTGGTCTCCTACGAGCAGTACTTC.

This chain links TRBV6-5 with TRBJ1-1; the match to TRBD1 covers 7 bases. V lost 6 bases to trimming and J lost 2 bases; unmatched junction nucleotides: 3. This CDR3 is built from 13 residues. The germline gives CDR1 MNHEY, CDR2 SVGAGI. DNA for the CDR3: TGTGCCAGCAGCAGACAGGGAAACACTGAAGCTTTCTTT. Amino acids: CASSRQGNTEAFF.

This chain uses TRBV18 with TRBJ1-2; D uncertain. Trimming cost V 5 bases and J 3 bases, with 16 bases left between them. The germline gives CDR1 KGHSH, CDR2 LQKENI. The CDR3 runs to 15 residues. CDR3 region: CASSLQSNMDYGYTF. The CDR3 DNA reads as TGTGCCAGCTCATTACAGAGCAATATGGACTATGGCTACACCTTC.

This clone was seen just once. The gene calls are TRBV5-1 and TRBJ2-7; weak D call: TRBD2 (5 bases). Between the trimmed V and J ends, which lost 3 bases and 5 bases, there was a span of 21 bases. CDR1 is SGHRS and CDR2 is YFSETQ in the germline V gene. The CDR3 loop spans 16 amino acids. The CDR3, as DNA: TGCGCCAGCAGCTGGGTTTCTGGGAGAGGGAGCAACGAGCAGTACTTC. Its translation is CASSWVSGRGSNEQYF. The full variable domain, in which reference TRBV5-1 and TRBJ2-7 provide the parts outside the CDR3, is KAGVTQTPRYLIKTRGQQVTLSCSPISGHRSVSWYQQTPGQGLQFLFEYFSETQRNKGNFPGRFSGRQFSNSRSEMNVSTLELGDSALYLCASSWVSGRGSNEQYFGPGTRLTVT.